This T cell receptor (beta chain) was identified during a study of T-cell reconstitution after alpha-beta-depleted transplantation in children. The authors prepared the TCRbeta library with unique molecular identifiers. Each CDR3 protein gets one entry after TCRdb re-called the PCR reads with MiXCR. The sample records more than 500,000 distinct CDR3 sequences, about 10% being singletons. This receptor was taken from a female patient aged 2-9 years who had a stem cell transplant for aplastic anemia, so the T cells may come from the graft donor. This specimen was PBMCs, mostly from graft donor cells, taken 180 days after TCRalphabeta/CD19-depleted stem cell transplant.

In DNA, the CDR3 is TGCAGTGCTAGAGATTGGGCGCGGGCTAGCGGGAGGGCCCAGGAGACCCAGTACTTC. It specifies CSARDWARASGRAQETQYF. The chain links TRBV20-1 to TRBJ2-5; 12 bases align to TRBD2. The germline CDR1 and CDR2 sequences are DFQATT and SNEGSKA (reference sequence). The V and J ends lost 0 bases and 5 bases, in that order; junction bases with no gene match: 16. This CDR3 region has 19 residues.